Listed here is a single T cell receptor beta chain. Its antigen is still unknown. Within one base of it there is no much larger clone, and no base qualities were kept. This specimen comes from a study of blood T cells in healthy people across ages (dated by TCRdb to about 2015). Turning to the overall study: In model experiments, roughly one uniquely barcoded TCR beta cDNA molecule per two T cells was captured by template switching. Donors of different ages were randomly distributed across sequencing lanes to avoid experimental bias. Four age groups were formed from the donors: young (average roughly 16 years), middle-aged (approximately 39), aged (62) and long-lived (around 82). To track age-related changes in TCR beta repertoire diversity, the study relied on deep sequencing normalized with unique cDNA molecular identifiers. Two additional independent replicas of 1 million unique cDNA reads from the same blood draw were analyzed for two donors (one aged 18 to 30 and one aged 80 or older). Paper-wide results and their limitations: Observed TCR beta diversity per million T cells fell roughly linearly with age, and a significant reduction was already apparent by age roughly 40. Total diversity estimates from one million sequenced T cells were considered lower bounds and underestimates. There was a strong correlation between observed TCR beta diversity and the percentage of naive T cells measured by flow cytometry. Compared with the aged group, the long-lived group had more naive CD4+ T cells, fewer expanded clones and increased TCR diversity, suggesting age selection. Bulk unsorted PBMC profiling prevented conclusive comparison of naive and antigen-experienced compartments. Because the CMV infection status of the donors was unknown, age-related changes in expanded clonotypes may potentially have been confounded.

V loses 6 bases, J loses 0 bases, and the germline ends lie 12 bases apart. The germline V gene encodes CDR1 MDHEN and CDR2 SYDVKM. The CDR3 spans 15 residues, from the cysteine through the phenylalanine. Only CDR3 DNA remains: 45 bases, in frame from the first base. Library construction relied on 5' RACE. A second PCR of roughly 7 to 12 cycles was run with a J-beta primer mix and a sample-barcoded 5' primer. A unique molecular identifier was introduced onto each TCR beta cDNA molecule by a template-switch 5' adaptor carrying 12 random nucleotides. Each sample yielded at least 2.5 million CDR3-containing paired-end reads. All of the RNA was converted into first-strand cDNA using the Mint cDNA synthesis kit, with a TRBC-specific oligonucleotide serving as the primer. Following uracil-DNA glycosylase treatment, a first 18-cycle PCR with universal primers M1SS and BC2_uni_R was performed on all cDNA. In the source study's methods: Normalization of each sample was performed by random selection of 1 million high-quality reads, each carrying a distinct molecular identifier. Instead of being binned into consensus sequences, reads with shared molecular identifiers were discarded. CDR3 identification, clonotype clustering and error correction used MiTCR with a Q25 quality threshold and the strictest error-elimination algorithm. A nonparametric unseen species model with Euler transformation was used to estimate a lower bound on total TCR beta diversity. TCRdb trimmed the raw reads at Q25, called clones with MiXCR and kept productive beta chains. Rows are combined by CDR3 protein, so each entry shows the most common genes and DNA. TCRdb, rather than the study authors, made the V and J calls. Here the sample has some 1.8 million distinct CDR3 sequences; more than 35% occur a single time. Clones ranked in the top ten supply roughly 24% of the sample.

The roughly 42 donors, aged about 6 to 100 years, were systemically healthy Caucasian individuals from Russia. Each donor gave about 10 milliliters of peripheral blood, drawn into EDTA-treated Vacutainer tubes. Ficoll-Paque density-gradient centrifugation was used to isolate PBMCs, with at least 7 million obtained per sample. Trizol reagent was used to extract total RNA from the PBMCs, yielding at least 6 micrograms per sample. The percentages of naive CD45RAhigh/CD27high T cells were determined by flow cytometry on a PBMC aliquot from every donor. The V and J genes are TRBV28 and TRBJ2-4; the D element might be TRBD1 or TRBD2, as each aligns at 5 bases. Specimen: blood. The receptor was derived from a human donor in good health. The bases are TGTGCCAGCAGGGAATCGGGGACAGCCAAAAACATTCAGTACTTC. This encodes CASRESGTAKNIQYF.